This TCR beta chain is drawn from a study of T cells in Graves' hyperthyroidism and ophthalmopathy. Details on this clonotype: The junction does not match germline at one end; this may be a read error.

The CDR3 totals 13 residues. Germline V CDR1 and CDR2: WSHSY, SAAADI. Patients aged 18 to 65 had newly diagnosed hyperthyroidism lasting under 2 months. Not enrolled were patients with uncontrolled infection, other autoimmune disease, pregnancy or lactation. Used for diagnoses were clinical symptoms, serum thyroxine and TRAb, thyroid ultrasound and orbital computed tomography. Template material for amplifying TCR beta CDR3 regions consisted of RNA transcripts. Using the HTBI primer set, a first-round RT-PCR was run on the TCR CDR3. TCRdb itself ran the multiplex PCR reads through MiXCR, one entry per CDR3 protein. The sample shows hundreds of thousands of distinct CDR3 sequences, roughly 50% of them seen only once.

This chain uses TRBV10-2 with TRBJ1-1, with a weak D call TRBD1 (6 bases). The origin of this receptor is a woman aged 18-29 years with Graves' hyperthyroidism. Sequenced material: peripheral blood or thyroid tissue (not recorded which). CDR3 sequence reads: CASSREGDTEAFF. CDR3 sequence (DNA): TGTGCCAGCAGCCGAGAGGGGGACACTGAAGCTTTCTTT.